These 3 T cell receptor beta chains were all obtained from the same sample, sequenced in a study of blood T cell repertoires in COVID-19. Clones were read by immunoSEQ multiplex PCR, and TCRdb kept only the in-frame ones, dropping some. Among 55,000 to 80,000 clones, 88% were seen once, and the ten largest hold roughly 29%. Sequenced: peripheral blood. Receptors were obtained from a man in his fifties with acute or convalescent COVID-19.

V usage is TRBV18 and J usage is TRBJ2-5; 8 positions match TRBD1. The CDR3 spans 15 residues. Germline CDR1 and CDR2: KGHSH and LQKENI. J lost 2 bases, V lost 6 bases, and 8 bases had no gene match. This CDR3 is CASSRRQGSQETQYF. The DNA for the CDR3 is TGTGCCAGCTCTCGTAGACAGGGGTCACAAGAGACCCAGTACTTC.

The chain is built from TRBV24-1 and TRBJ2-3; TRBD1 agrees at 11 bases. Germline V CDR1 and CDR2: KGHDR, SFDVKD. V shed 0 bases and J 3 bases; nucleotides not matched to a gene: 4. CDR3 length equals 17 residues. As DNA, the CDR3 is TGTGCCACCAGTGATTTGCGGGGGACAGGGGGAACAGATACGCAGTATTTT. It is translated as CATSDLRGTGGTDTQYF.

V gene TRBV2 combines with J gene TRBJ1-1; D is possibly TRBD1 (5 bases). The V gene's germline CDR1 is SNHLY and CDR2 FYNNEI. V lost 4 bases and J 1 base, leaving 16 bases between the germline ends. The CDR3 runs to 16 residues. The CDR3 sequence is CASSGTKDIPNTEAFF. The CDR3 bases are TGTGCCAGCAGTGGAACGAAGGACATCCCGAACACTGAAGCTTTCTTT. Together with reference TRBV2 and TRBJ1-1, the CDR3 gives the full variable domain: EPEVTQTPSHQVTQMGQEVILRCVPISNHLYFYWYRQILGQKVEFLVSFYNNEISEKSEIFDDQFSVERPDGSNFTLKIRSTKLEDSAMYFCASSGTKDIPNTEAFFGQGTRLTVV.